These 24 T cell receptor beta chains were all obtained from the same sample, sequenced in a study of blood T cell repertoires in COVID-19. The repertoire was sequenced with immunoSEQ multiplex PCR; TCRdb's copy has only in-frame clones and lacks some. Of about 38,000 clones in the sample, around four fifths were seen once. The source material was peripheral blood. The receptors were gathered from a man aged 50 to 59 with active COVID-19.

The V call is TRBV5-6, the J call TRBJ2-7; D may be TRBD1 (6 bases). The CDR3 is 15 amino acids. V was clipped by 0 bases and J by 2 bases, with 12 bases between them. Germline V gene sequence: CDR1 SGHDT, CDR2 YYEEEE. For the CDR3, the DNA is TGTGCCAGCAGCTTGGTCGGCAGGGGTGCCTACGAGCAGTACTTC. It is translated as CASSLVGRGAYEQYF.

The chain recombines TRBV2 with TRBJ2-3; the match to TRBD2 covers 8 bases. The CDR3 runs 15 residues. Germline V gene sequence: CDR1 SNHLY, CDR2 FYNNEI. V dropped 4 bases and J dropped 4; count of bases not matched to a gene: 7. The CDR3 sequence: CASSGWSTSADTQYF. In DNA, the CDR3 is TGTGCCAGCAGTGGTTGGTCGACTAGCGCAGATACGCAGTATTTT.

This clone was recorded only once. The CDR3 spells CASTHLGSKRYEQYF. CDR3 DNA: TGTGCCAGCACGCACCTTGGGAGTAAAAGGTACGAGCAGTACTTC. The genes are TRBV5-5 and TRBJ2-7; TRBD2 is a possible D gene (5 bases). Per germline, CDR1 SGHKS and CDR2 YYEKEE (reference sequence). Trimming cost V 6 bases and J 4 bases, with 20 bases left between them. There are 15 residues in the CDR3.

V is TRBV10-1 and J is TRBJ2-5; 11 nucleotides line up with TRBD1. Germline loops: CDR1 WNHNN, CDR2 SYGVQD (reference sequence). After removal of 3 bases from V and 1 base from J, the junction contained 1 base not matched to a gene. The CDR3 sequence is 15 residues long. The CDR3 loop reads CASSDGTGGQETQYF. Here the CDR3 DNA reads TGCGCCAGCAGTGACGGGACAGGGGGCCAAGAGACCCAGTACTTC.

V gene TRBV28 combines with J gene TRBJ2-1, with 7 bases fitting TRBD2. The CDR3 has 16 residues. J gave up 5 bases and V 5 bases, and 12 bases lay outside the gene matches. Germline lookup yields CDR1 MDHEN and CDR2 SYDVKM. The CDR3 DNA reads TGTGCCAGCAGTCTCCATGAAAAGCGGGGTCACAATGAGCAGTTCTTC. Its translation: CASSLHEKRGHNEQFF.

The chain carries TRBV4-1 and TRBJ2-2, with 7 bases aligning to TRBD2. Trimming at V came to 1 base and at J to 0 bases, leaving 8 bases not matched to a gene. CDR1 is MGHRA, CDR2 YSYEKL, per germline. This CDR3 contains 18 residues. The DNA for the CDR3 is TGCGCCAGCAGCCAAGGGGGACCGGGACTAACGAACACCGGGGAGCTGTTTTTT. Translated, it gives CASSQGGPGLTNTGELFF.

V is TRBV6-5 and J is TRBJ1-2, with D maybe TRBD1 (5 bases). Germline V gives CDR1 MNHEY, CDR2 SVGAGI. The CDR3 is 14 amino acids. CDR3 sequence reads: CVSGTISLGYGYTF. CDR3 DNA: TGTGTATCCGGGACTATTAGCTTGGGCTATGGCTACACCTTC.

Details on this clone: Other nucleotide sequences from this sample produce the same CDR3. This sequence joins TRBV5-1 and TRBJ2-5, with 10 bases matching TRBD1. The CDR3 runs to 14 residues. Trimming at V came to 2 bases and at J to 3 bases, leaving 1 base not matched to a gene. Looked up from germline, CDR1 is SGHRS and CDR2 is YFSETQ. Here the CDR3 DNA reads TGCGCCAGCAGCTTAGGACAGGGGGAAGAGACCCAGTACTTC. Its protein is CASSLGQGEETQYF.

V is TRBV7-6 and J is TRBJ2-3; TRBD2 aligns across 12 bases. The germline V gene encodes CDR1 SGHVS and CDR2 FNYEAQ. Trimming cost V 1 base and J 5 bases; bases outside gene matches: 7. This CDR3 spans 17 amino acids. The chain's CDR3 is CASSLGLAGGQRDTQYF. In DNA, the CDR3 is TGTGCCAGCAGCTTAGGTCTAGCGGGGGGGCAGAGAGATACGCAGTATTTT.

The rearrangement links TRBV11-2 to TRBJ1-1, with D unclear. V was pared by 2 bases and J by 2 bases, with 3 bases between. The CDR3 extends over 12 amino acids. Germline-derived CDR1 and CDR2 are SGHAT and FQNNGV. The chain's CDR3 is CASSLPNTEAFF. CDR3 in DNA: TGTGCCAGCAGCTTACCAAACACTGAAGCTTTCTTT.

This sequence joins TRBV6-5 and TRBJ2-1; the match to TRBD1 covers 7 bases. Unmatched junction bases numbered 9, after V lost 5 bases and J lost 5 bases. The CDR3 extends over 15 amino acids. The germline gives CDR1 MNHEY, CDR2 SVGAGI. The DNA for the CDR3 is TGTGCCAGCAGTATATACAGGGGACCGCACAATGAGCAGTTCTTC. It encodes CASSIYRGPHNEQFF.

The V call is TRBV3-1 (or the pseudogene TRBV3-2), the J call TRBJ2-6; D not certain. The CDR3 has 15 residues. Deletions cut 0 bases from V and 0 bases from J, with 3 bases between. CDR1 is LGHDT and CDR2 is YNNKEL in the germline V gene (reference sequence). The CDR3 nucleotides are TGTGCCAGCAGCCAAGATCTCTCTGGGGCCAACGTCCTGACTTTC. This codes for CASSQDLSGANVLTF.

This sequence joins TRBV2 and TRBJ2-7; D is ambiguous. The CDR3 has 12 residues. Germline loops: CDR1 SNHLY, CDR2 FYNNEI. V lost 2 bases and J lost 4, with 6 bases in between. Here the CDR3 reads CASSESGYEQYF. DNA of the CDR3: TGTGCCAGCAGTGAATCCGGGTACGAGCAGTACTTC.

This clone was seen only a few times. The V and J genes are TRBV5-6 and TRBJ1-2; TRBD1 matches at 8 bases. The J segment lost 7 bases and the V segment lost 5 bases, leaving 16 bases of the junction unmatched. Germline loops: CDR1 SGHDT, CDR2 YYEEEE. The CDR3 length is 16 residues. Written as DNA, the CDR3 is TGTGCCAGCAGGGGGATTACTGCCGGGACAGGTCGTGGCTACACCTTC. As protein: CASRGITAGTGRGYTF.

CDR3 amino acids: CAISYLQGKVNEQFF. The DNA for the CDR3 is TGTGCCATCAGTTACCTCCAGGGTAAGGTCAATGAGCAGTTCTTC. The chain couples TRBV10-3 to TRBJ2-1, with D tentatively TRBD1 (5 bases). Germline V gene lookup returns CDR1 ENHRY and CDR2 SYGVKD. CDR3 length: 15 residues. The V gene lost 5 bases and the J gene lost 6 bases, with 17 bases spanning the gap.

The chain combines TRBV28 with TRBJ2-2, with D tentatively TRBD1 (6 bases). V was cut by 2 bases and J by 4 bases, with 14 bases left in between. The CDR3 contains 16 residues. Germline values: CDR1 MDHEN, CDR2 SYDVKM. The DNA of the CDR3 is TGTGCCAGCAGTTTACCCGAATGGACAGTCACCGGGGAGCTGTTTTTT. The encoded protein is CASSLPEWTVTGELFF.

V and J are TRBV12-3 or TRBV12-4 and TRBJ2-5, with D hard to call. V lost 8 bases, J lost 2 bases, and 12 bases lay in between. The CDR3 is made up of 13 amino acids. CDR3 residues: CASGRGRQETQYF. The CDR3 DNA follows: TGTGCCAGCGGAAGAGGCAGACAAGAGACCCAGTACTTC.

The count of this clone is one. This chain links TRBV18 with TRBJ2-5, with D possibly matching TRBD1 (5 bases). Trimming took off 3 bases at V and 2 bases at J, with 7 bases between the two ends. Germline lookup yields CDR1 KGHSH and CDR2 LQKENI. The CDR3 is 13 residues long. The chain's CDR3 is CASSPGQQETQYF. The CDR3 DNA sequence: TGTGCCAGCTCACCGGGGCAGCAAGAGACCCAGTACTTC.

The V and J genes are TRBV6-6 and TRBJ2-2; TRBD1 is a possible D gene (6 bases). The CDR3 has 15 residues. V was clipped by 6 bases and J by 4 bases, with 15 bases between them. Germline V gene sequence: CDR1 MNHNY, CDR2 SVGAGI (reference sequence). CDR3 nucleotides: TGTGCCAGCAGCTCACGGGACACAACCACCGGGGAGCTGTTTTTT. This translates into CASSSRDTTTGELFF.

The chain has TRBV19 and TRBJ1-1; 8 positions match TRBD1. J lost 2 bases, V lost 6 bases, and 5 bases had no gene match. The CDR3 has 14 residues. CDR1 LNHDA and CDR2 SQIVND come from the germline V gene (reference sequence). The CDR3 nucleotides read TGTGCCAGTAGGATACAGGGGGGAAACACTGAAGCTTTCTTT. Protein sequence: CASRIQGGNTEAFF. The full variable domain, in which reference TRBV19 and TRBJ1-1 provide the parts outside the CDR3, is DGGITQSPKYLFRKEGQNVTLSCEQNLNHDAMYWYRQDPGQGLRLIYYSQIVNDFQKGDIAEGYSVSREKKESFPLTVTSAQKNPTAFYLCASRIQGGNTEAFFGQGTRLTVV.

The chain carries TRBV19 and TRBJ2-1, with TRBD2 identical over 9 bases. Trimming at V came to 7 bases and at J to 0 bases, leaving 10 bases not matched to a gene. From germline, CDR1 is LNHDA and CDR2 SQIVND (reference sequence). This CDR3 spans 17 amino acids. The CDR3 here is CASKQLAGDSSYNEQFF. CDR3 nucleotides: TGTGCCAGTAAACAATTAGCGGGGGACTCCTCCTACAATGAGCAGTTCTTC.

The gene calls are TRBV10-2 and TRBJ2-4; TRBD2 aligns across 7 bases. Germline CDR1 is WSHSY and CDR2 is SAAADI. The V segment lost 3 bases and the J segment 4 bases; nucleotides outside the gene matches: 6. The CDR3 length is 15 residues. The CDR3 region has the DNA TGCGCCAGCAGTGATCCGGGGGACTATAAAAACATTCAGTACTTC. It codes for CASSDPGDYKNIQYF.

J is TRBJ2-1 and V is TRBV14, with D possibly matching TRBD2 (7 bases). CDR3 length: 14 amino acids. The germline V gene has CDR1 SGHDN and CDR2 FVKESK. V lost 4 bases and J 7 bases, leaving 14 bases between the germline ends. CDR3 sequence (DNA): TGTGCCAGCAGCCCAGGAGGGGGAGGGAATGAGCAGTTCTTC. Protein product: CASSPGGGGNEQFF.

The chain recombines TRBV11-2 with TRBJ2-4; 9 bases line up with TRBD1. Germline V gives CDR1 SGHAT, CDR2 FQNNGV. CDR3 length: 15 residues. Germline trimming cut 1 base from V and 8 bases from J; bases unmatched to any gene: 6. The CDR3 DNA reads TGTGCCAGCAGCTTAGGGGACAGGGTGGGGGACATTCAGTACTTC. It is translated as CASSLGDRVGDIQYF.